Each of the 7 T cell receptor beta chains below was sequenced from the same sample in a study of cytomegalovirus exposure and HLA in healthy donors. Researchers ran the PCR with 60 Vbeta and 13 Jbeta primers. Data came from immunoSEQ multiplex PCR; TCRdb stores just in-frame clones and leaves some out. In the table there are a few hundred thousand clones, about 70% of which are singletons. Sequencing input: PBMCs. Source of these receptors: a woman younger than 45 in good health and CMV-seronegative.

The V call is TRBV5-6, the J call TRBJ2-1; the match to TRBD1 covers 9 bases. V trimming: 4 bases; J trimming: 7 bases; junction bases outside the gene matches: 3. The CDR3 consists of 13 residues. Germline V gene data show CDR1 as SGHDT and CDR2 as YYEEEE. CDR3 protein: CASSRTGENEQFF. CDR3 DNA: TGTGCCAGCAGCCGGACAGGGGAGAATGAGCAGTTCTTC.

In regard to this clone: Compared with germline, one end of the junction differs, possibly owing to a read error. The gene calls are TRBV7-9 and TRBJ2-7, with TRBD1 identical over 11 bases. CDR3 length equals 15 residues. The germline V gene encodes CDR1 SEHNR and CDR2 FQNEAQ (reference sequence). Here the CDR3 DNA reads TGTTCCAGCAGCTTCTGGGACAGGGGGATCTACGAGCAGTACTTC. Translation: CSSSFWDRGIYEQYF.

The chain employs TRBV4-1 and TRBJ1-5; D not certain. The CDR3 is 13 amino acids. The germline V gene encodes CDR1 MGHRA and CDR2 YSYEKL. V lost 4 bases and J lost 9, with 13 bases in between. CDR3 DNA: TGCGCCAGCAGCCCTGACCGGGTTGGGCCCCAGCATTTT. This encodes CASSPDRVGPQHF.

CDR3 bases: TGTGCCAGCAGTGGAGGAAATTCACCCCTCCACTTT. Translating it yields CASSGGNSPLHF. V is TRBV6-6 and J is TRBJ1-6; the D is unclear. Trimming left V 5 bases short and J 7 bases short, with 6 bases between. CDR1 MNHNY and CDR2 SVGAGI come from the germline V gene (reference sequence). The CDR3 has 12 amino acids.

J is TRBJ2-7 and V is TRBV30; 7 nucleotides align to TRBD1. There are 14 residues in the CDR3. Germline loops: CDR1 GTSNPN, CDR2 SVGIG (reference sequence). J was trimmed by 2 bases and V by 2 bases; bases with no gene match: 6. CDR3 sequence reads: CAWSSGQWAYEQYF. In nucleotides, the CDR3 is TGTGCCTGGAGTTCGGGACAGTGGGCCTACGAGCAGTACTTC. The whole variable domain, filled in from reference TRBV30 and TRBJ2-7, reads SQTIHQWPATLVQPVGSPLSLECTVEGTSNPNLYWYRQAAGRGLQLLFYSVGIGQISSEVPQNLSASRPQDRQFILSSKKLLLSDSGFYLCAWSSGQWAYEQYFGPGTRLTVT.

The chain recombines TRBV5-4 with TRBJ2-5; D is ambiguous. Matching the DNA end better, TRBJ2-7 makes the J call doubtful. The germline V gene has CDR1 SGHNT and CDR2 YYREEE (reference sequence). The CDR3 loop spans 13 amino acids. The DNA of the CDR3 is TGTGCCAGCAGCTTGGAGATCCTTAACGAGCAGTACTTC. It codes for CASSLEILNEQYF.

The V gene is TRBV27, the J gene TRBJ2-5; D might be TRBD2 (6 bases). Germline V gives CDR1 MNHEY, CDR2 SMNVEV (reference sequence). The CDR3 has 12 residues. The V end lost 3 bases, the J end lost 11 bases, and 13 bases lay between the germline ends. The DNA of the CDR3 is TGTGCCAGCAGTTTCTCGGGACGGGAGCAGTACTTC. Translating gives CASSFSGREQYF.